This T cell receptor beta chain originates from a study of tumor and adjacent non-tumor tissue in lung cancer. Across the whole study: Histology: about a dozen adenocarcinoma, 2 squamous cell carcinoma, 1 small cell lung cancer. Points from the study as a whole: Tumor tissue had significantly higher TCR diversity than normal lung.

A modified ARM-PCR protocol with three rounds of nested PCR amplified TCRbeta. TCRdb processed the multiplex PCR reads anew with MiXCR; each CDR3 protein has one entry. The data show 75,000 to 95,000 distinct CDR3 sequences, approximately 70% seen once. This sample's RNA came from whole unsorted tissue. A word on this clonotype: Its target is not known. A read error may produce the germline difference seen at one junction end.

The CDR3 extends over 14 amino acids. This clonotype was obtained from a man aged 60 to 69 with non-small cell lung cancer. The J gene is TRBJ2-1, the V gene TRBV12-3 or TRBV12-4; 10 bases match TRBD2. The sample comprised lung tumor tissue. The CDR3 coding sequence is TGTGCTAGCAGACTAGCGGGCCTCCACAAAGAGCAGTTCTTC. Translating gives CASRLAGLHKEQFF.